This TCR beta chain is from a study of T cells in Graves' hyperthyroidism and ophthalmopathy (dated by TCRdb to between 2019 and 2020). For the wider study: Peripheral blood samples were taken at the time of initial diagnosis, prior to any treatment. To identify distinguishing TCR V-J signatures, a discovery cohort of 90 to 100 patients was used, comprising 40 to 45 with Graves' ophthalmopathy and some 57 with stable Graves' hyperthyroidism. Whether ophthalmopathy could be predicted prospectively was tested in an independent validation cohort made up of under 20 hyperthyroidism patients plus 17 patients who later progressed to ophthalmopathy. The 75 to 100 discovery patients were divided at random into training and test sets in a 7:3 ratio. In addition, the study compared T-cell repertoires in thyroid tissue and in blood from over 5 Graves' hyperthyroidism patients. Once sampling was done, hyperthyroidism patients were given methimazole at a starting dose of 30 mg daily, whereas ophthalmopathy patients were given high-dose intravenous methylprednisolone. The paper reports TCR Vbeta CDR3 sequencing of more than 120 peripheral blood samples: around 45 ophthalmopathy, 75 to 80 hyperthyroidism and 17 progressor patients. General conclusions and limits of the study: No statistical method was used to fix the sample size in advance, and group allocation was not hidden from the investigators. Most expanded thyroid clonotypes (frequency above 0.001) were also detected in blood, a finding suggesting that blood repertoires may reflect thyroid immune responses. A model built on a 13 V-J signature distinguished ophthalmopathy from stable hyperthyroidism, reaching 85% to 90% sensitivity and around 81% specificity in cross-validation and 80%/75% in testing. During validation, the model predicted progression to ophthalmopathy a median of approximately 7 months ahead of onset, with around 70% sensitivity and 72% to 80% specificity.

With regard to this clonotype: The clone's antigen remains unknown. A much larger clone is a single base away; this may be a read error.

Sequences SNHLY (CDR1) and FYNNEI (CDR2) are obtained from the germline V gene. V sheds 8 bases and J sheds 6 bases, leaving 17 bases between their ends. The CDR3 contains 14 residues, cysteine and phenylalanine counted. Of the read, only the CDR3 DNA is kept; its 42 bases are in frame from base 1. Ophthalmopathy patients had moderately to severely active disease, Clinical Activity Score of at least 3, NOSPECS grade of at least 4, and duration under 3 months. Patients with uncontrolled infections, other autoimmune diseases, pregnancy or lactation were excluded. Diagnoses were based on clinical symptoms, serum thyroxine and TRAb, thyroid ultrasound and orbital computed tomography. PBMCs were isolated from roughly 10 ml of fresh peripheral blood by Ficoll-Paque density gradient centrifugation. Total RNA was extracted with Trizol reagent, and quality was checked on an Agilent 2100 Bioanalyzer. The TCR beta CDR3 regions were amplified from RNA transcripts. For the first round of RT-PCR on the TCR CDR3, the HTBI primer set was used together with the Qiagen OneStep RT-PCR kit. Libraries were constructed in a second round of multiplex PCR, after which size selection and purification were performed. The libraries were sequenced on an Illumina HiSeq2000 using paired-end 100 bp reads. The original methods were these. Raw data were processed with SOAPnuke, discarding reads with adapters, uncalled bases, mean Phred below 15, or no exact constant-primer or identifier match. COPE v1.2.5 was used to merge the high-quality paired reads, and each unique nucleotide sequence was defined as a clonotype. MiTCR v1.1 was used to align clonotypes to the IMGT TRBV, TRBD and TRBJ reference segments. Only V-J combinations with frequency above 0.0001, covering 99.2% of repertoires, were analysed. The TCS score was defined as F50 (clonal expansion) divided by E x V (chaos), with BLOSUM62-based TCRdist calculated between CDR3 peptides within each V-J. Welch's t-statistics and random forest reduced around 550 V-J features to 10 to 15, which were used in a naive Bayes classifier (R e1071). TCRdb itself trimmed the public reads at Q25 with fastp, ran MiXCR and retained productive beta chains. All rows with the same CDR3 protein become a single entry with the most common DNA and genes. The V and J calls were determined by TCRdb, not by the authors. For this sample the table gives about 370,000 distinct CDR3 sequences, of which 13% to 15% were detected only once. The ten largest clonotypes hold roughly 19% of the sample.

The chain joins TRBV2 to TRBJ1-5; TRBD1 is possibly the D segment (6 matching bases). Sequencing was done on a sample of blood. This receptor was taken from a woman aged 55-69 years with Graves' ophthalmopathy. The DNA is TGTGCCAGCGGATACGAACAGGGCATTCAGCCCCAGCATTTT. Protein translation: CASGYEQGIQPQHF.